This passage covers 3 T cell receptor beta chains from one sample sequenced in a study of T cells in Graves' hyperthyroidism and ophthalmopathy (dated by TCRdb to between 2019 and 2020). Preparation of the library involved multiplex PCR. Sequencing took place on an Illumina HiSeq 2000. The TCR beta CDR3 regions were amplified from RNA transcripts. A first-round RT-PCR of the TCR CDR3 used the HTBI primer set with the Qiagen OneStep RT-PCR kit. TCRdb reworked the public reads: Q25 trimming with fastp, MiXCR clone assembly, productive beta chains retained. CDR3 protein duplicates are merged, each entry listing the most common genes and DNA. The sample table lists more than 45,000 distinct CDR3 sequences, roughly 52% of them with a count of one. The ten largest clones capture 12% of the sample. The sample taken for sequencing was blood. The receptors derive from a woman aged 25 to 39 with Graves' ophthalmopathy.

J is TRBJ2-7 and V is TRBV15, with TRBD2 matching over 14 bases. With V trimmed by 5 bases and J by 6 bases, 9 bases remained unmatched. The CDR3 extends over 16 amino acids. The germline gives CDR1 LNHNV, CDR2 YYDKDF (reference sequence). CDR3 nucleotides: TGTGCCACCAGCGAACCGGGACTAGCGGGAGCGGCCGAGCAGTACTTC. Translated: CATSEPGLAGAAEQYF.

This clonotype was found many times. The chain is built from TRBV20-1 and TRBJ2-5, with 13 bases aligning to TRBD2. The CDR3 has 14 residues. The V segment lost 6 bases and the J segment 5 bases; nucleotides outside the gene matches: 6. Germline values: CDR1 DFQATT, CDR2 SNEGSKA (reference sequence). The CDR3 loop is CSAGGTSGTETQYF. The CDR3, as DNA: TGCAGTGCCGGAGGGACTAGCGGGACTGAGACCCAGTACTTC.

In nucleotides, the CDR3 is TGTGCCAGCAGTTTGGGACTGGGCAATCAGCCCCAGCATTTT. Translating gives CASSLGLGNQPQHF. V usage is TRBV12-3 or TRBV12-4 and J usage is TRBJ1-5, with D possibly TRBD1 on 5 matching bases. V dropped 3 bases and J dropped 2 bases, with 8 bases sitting between them. This CDR3 spans 14 amino acids.